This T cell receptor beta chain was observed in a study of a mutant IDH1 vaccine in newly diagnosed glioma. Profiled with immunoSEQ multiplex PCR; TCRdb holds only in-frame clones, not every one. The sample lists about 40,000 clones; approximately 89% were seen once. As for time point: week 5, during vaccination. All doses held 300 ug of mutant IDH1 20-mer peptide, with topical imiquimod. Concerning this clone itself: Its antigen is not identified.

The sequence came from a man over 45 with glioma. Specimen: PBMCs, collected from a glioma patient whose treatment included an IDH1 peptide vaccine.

CDR3 protein: CASSRSGGTYEQYF. In DNA, the CDR3 is TGTGCCAGCAGCCGCTCGGGCGGAACCTACGAGCAGTACTTC. The genes are TRBV21-1 and TRBJ2-7. TRBV21-1 is a known pseudogene. The CDR3 runs 14 residues.